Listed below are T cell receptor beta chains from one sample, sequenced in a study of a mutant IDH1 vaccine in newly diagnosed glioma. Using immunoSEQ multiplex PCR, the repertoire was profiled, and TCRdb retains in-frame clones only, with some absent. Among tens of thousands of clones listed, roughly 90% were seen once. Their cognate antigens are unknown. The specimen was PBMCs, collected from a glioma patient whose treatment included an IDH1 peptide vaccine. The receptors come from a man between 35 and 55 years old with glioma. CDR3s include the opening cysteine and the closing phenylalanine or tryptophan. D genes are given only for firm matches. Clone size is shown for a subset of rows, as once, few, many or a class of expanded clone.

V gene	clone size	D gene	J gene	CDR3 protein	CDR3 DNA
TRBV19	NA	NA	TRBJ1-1	CASSVGALNTEAFF	TGTGCCAGTAGTGTCGGGGCCCTGAACACTGAAGCTTTCTTT
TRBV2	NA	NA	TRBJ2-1	CASSETGREFF	TGTGCCAGCAGTGAAACCGGGAGAGAGTTCTTC
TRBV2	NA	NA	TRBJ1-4	CASSSLATNEKLFF	TGTGCCAGCAGCTCGCTTGCAACTAATGAAAAACTGTTTTTT
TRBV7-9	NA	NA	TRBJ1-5	CARHNLWPNSNQPQHF	TGTGCCAGACATAACCTCTGGCCGAATAGCAATCAGCCCCAGCATTTT
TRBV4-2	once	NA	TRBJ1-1	CASSQGGGQAEAFF	TGTGCCAGCAGCCAAGGGGGGGGGCAGGCTGAAGCTTTCTTT
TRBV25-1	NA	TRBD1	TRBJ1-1	CAITGQGPTEAFF	TGTGCCATTACTGGACAGGGGCCCACTGAAGCTTTCTTT
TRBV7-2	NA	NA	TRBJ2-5	CASSYLGVQETQYF	TGTGCCAGCAGCTATTTGGGGGTCCAAGAGACCCAGTACTTC
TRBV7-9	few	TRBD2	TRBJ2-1	CASSRLAGEDEQFF	TGTGCCAGCAGCCGACTAGCGGGAGAGGATGAGCAGTTCTTC
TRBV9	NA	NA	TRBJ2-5	CASSLTTGEETQYF	TGTGCCAGCAGCCTCACGACAGGCGAAGAGACCCAGTACTTC
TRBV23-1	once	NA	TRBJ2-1	CASSQYRYNEQFF	TGCGCCAGCAGTCAATATCGATACAATGAGCAGTTCTTC
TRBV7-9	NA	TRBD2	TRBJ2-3	CASSLGTSGKDTQYF	TGTGCCAGCAGCTTGGGGACTAGCGGGAAAGATACGCAGTATTTT
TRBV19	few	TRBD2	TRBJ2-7	CASSMVLAGPPQYF	TGTGCCAGTAGTATGGTACTAGCGGGACCTCCCCAGTACTTC
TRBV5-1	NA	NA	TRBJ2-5	CATGLRGETQYF	TGCGCCACGGGACTCCGAGGGGAGACCCAGTACTTC
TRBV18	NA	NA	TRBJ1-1	CASSPVGFRGDTEAFF	TGTGCCAGCTCACCTGTGGGGTTCCGAGGGGACACTGAAGCTTTCTTT
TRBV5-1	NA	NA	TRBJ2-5	CASSWQETQYF	TGCGCCAGCAGCTGGCAAGAGACCCAGTACTTC
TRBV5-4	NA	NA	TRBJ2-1	CASSLEGGGPRGNEQFF	TGTGCCAGCAGCTTGGAAGGGGGAGGGCCTCGGGGGAATGAGCAGTTCTTC
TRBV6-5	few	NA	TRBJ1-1	CASSYLGTRKSFF	TGTGCCAGCAGTTACTTAGGGACACGGAAATCTTTCTTT
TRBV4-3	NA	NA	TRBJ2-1	CASSQDVTGYNEQFF	TGCGCCAGCAGCCAAGATGTAACAGGCTACAATGAGCAGTTCTTC
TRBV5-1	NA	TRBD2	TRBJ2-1	CASSLVRGGTYNEQFF	TGCGCCAGCAGCTTGGTGCGGGGGGGAACCTACAATGAGCAGTTCTTC